A selection of T cell receptor beta chains follows, all from one sample in a study of radiotherapy plus CTLA-4 blockade in lung cancer. The protocol was immunoSEQ multiplex PCR, while the TCRdb copy is restricted to in-frame clones and leaves out a portion. The sample holds about 45,000 clones; 70% to 75% are singletons and the top ten take roughly 3.5%. The sequences come from peripheral blood, collected from a patient treated with radiotherapy plus ipilimumab. The receptors come from a human donor with non-small cell lung cancer who had a complete response to radiotherapy plus ipilimumab. CDR3s leave out the opening cysteine and the closing phenylalanine or tryptophan.

len: 14; v_gene: TRBV5-1; j_gene: TRBJ2-7; CDR3aa: ASSLAPRAGGDEQY
len: 13; v_gene: TRBV5-1; j_gene: TRBJ1-5; CDR3aa: ASSRGDNSNQPQH
len: 15; v_gene: TRBV9; j_gene: TRBJ2-5; CDR3aa: ASSVSGITGPQETQY
len: 11; v_gene: TRBV7-9; j_gene: TRBJ1-2; CDR3aa: AISTATNYGYT
len: 15; v_gene: TRBV4-1; j_gene: TRBJ1-2; CDR3aa: ASSPQNLRGGIGGYT
len: 13; v_gene: TRBV10-2; j_gene: TRBJ1-5; CDR3aa: ASSEGTGGHQPQH
len: 12; v_gene: TRBV11-2; j_gene: TRBJ2-4; CDR3aa: ASSSPSSKNIQY
len: 12; v_gene: TRBV27; j_gene: TRBJ1-5; CDR3aa: ASSLSRSNQPQH
len: 13; v_gene: TRBV18; j_gene: TRBJ2-7; CDR3aa: ASSPGQGTSYEQY
len: 13; v_gene: TRBV9; j_gene: TRBJ1-1; CDR3aa: ASSAGNRDSTEAF
len: 15; v_gene: TRBV5-1; j_gene: TRBJ2-7; CDR3aa: ASTLRPGQGNSYEQY
len: 13; v_gene: TRBV19; j_gene: TRBJ2-5; CDR3aa: ASSMRTATQETQY
len: 13; v_gene: TRBV5-1; j_gene: TRBJ1-6; CDR3aa: ASGPGTEANSPLH
len: 14; v_gene: TRBV5-1; j_gene: TRBJ1-1; CDR3aa: ASSQKGGARDTEAF